The 5 T cell receptor beta chains below come from one sample, sequenced in a study of shared clonotypes between healthy human individuals. Libraries were prepared by immunoSEQ multiplex PCR; TCRdb keeps only in-frame clonotypes and omits some of them. This table has millions of clones, roughly 94% appearing once. The material sequenced was naive CD4+ T cells sorted from blood. Subset of the sample: CD45RA+ positively selected. These receptors all come from a man between 18 and 29 years old in good health.

On this clone itself: Other DNA variants within this sample encode the same CDR3. The V and J genes are TRBV7-9 and TRBJ2-7; TRBD1 is a possible D gene (6 bases). Germline V lookup: CDR1 SEHNR, CDR2 FQNEAQ (reference sequence). The CDR3 has 14 amino acids. The germline V and J ends were trimmed by 1 base and 1 base, with 8 bases remaining between them. The CDR3 region has the DNA TGTGCCAGCAGCTTAGATCAGGGGTCCTACGAGCAGTACTTC. Translated, it gives CASSLDQGSYEQYF.

V usage is TRBV13 and J usage is TRBJ2-5; D might be TRBD1 (6 bases). CDR1 PRHDT and CDR2 FYEKMQ come from the germline V gene (reference sequence). Trimming shortened V by 5 bases and J by 4 bases, and 17 bases separated the two germline ends. The CDR3 totals 15 residues. CDR3 sequence reads: CASSPGKGRGETQYF. The CDR3 region has the DNA TGTGCCAGCAGCCCCGGTAAGGGCAGGGGAGAGACCCAGTACTTC.

This sequence joins TRBV6-5 and TRBJ1-2; no firm D call. The length of the CDR3 is 15 residues. Germline V CDR1 and CDR2: MNHEY, SVGAGI. Trimming pared 0 bases from V and 2 bases from J, leaving 10 bases between. This chain's CDR3 is CASSYSPLGNYGYTF. CDR3 sequence (DNA): TGTGCCAGCAGTTACTCCCCCTTAGGGAACTATGGCTACACCTTC.

This sequence joins TRBV5-4 and TRBJ2-3, with 10 bases identical to TRBD1. There are 17 residues in the CDR3. After removal of 0 bases from V and 4 bases from J, the junction contained 8 bases not matched to a gene. Looked up from germline, CDR1 is SGHNT and CDR2 is YYREEE (reference sequence). The CDR3 sequence: CASSLVGQGEAPDTQYF. CDR3 in DNA: TGTGCCAGCAGCTTGGTCGGACAGGGGGAGGCTCCAGATACGCAGTATTTT.

As to this clone: The same CDR3 arises from other DNA sequences in this sample as well. The V gene is TRBV5-4, the J gene TRBJ2-7; TRBD2 agrees at 8 bases. V lost 0 bases and J lost 0; bases outside the gene matches: 2. Germline V gene sequence: CDR1 SGHNT, CDR2 YYREEE (reference sequence). The CDR3 runs 15 residues. The CDR3 region has the DNA TGTGCCAGCAGCTTGGAGAGCGGGAGCTCCTACGAGCAGTACTTC. Translated: CASSLESGSSYEQYF.